This T cell receptor beta chain originates from a study of blood T cell repertoires in COVID-19. Authors' analysis steps: The authors estimated nucleated cell counts from reference gene primer amplification. Generated by immunoSEQ multiplex PCR, the TCRdb table keeps only in-frame clones and is missing some. The V and J calls and clone size were taken over from that table, and D and trimming were inferred from the DNA. The sample contains roughly 100,000 clones, approximately 89% of which appear only once. This sequence was found in a woman of 80 years or more in a cohort sampled during active COVID-19. The sample taken for sequencing was peripheral blood.

The CDR3 DNA reads TGTGCCAGCAGTTTAGGGACAGGGGGCGTCTATGGCTACACCTTC. Residues: CASSLGTGGVYGYTF. This rearrangement joins TRBV28 to TRBJ1-2; 12 bases fit TRBD1. Germline V gene lookup returns CDR1 MDHEN and CDR2 SYDVKM. Germline trimming cut 2 bases from V and 4 bases from J; bases unmatched to any gene: 2. The CDR3 loop spans 15 amino acids.